This T cell receptor (beta chain) was captured in a study of cytomegalovirus exposure and HLA in healthy donors. Study overall: A later analysis reported the same platform for the 110 or so validation repertoires and the 500 to 750 first-cohort repertoires. Findings and caveats of the study: The majority of TCR sequences were rare, yet some public TCRs appeared in many donors.

A word on this clone: Its antigen is not identified.

Produced via immunoSEQ multiplex PCR; TCRdb's table is partial and in-frame only. The sample lists over 100,000 clones, about nine tenths seen once, with 2% to 2.5% in the top ten. The sequenced sample was PBMCs. This clonotype was obtained from a woman between 18 and 29 years old in good health and CMV-seronegative.

CDR3 region: CASHRGKGTDTQYF. The CDR3, as DNA: TGTGCCAGCCACAGGGGGAAAGGCACAGATACGCAGTATTTT. The chain carries TRBV7-8 and TRBJ2-3; 8 nucleotides agree with TRBD1. Germline assignment: CDR1 SGHVS and CDR2 FQNEAQ. Trimming cost V 8 bases and J 1 base; bases outside gene matches: 5. CDR3 length: 14 amino acids.